The 30 T cell receptor beta chains presented below share a single source sample, sequenced in a study of shared clonotypes between healthy human individuals. TCRdb's copy holds only in-frame clones and misses some; the assay was immunoSEQ multiplex PCR. The repertoire consists of 2 million to 2.5 million clones, with roughly 94% occurring once and the leading ten covering more than 0.1%. Sequenced: naive CD4+ T cells sorted from blood. Described subset: CD45RA+ positively selected. The receptors derive from a man aged 18 to 35 in good health.

CDR3 nucleotide sequence: TGTGCCTGCTGTCAGGGGGCGGTAATGGAAGCTTTCTTT. Its translation is CACCQGAVMEAFF. The gene calls are TRBV6-1 and TRBJ1-1; 8 nucleotides match TRBD1. The CDR3 contains 13 residues. J was trimmed by 8 bases and V by 11 bases; bases with no gene match: 13. CDR1 and CDR2 from the germline V gene are MNHNS and SASEGT.

CDR3 protein: CASSKTTTQETQYF. The DNA for the CDR3 is TGCGCCAGCAGCAAGACAACGACCCAAGAGACCCAGTACTTC. The V call is TRBV5-1, the J call TRBJ2-5; D not certain. CDR1 and CDR2 (germline): SGHRS, YFSETQ. V lost 4 bases and J 1 base, leaving 11 bases between the germline ends. The CDR3 loop spans 14 amino acids.

The chain recombines TRBV5-6 with TRBJ1-1; 12 bases are shared with TRBD1. V dropped 3 bases and J dropped 1; count of bases not matched to a gene: 4. The CDR3 has 16 amino acids. CDR1 and CDR2 from the germline V gene are SGHDT and YYEEEE. The CDR3 protein is CASSWDRGRRNTEAFF. The CDR3 region has the DNA TGTGCCAGCAGCTGGGACAGGGGGCGGAGGAACACTGAAGCTTTCTTT.

The rearrangement joins TRBV5-1 to TRBJ2-2; TRBD2 agrees at 12 bases. This CDR3 is 15 amino acids long. CDR1 is SGHRS and CDR2 is YFSETQ in the germline V gene. V trimming: 7 bases; J trimming: 2 bases; junction bases outside the gene matches: 3. CDR3 residues: CASLAGGVNTGELFF. CDR3 in DNA: TGCGCCAGCCTAGCGGGAGGGGTTAACACCGGGGAGCTGTTTTTT.

The chain employs TRBV6-5 and TRBJ2-5, with D perhaps given as TRBD1 or TRBD2 (6 bases each). CDR3 size: 15 residues. Germline lookup yields CDR1 MNHEY and CDR2 SVGAGI. The V end lost 0 bases, the J end lost 5 bases, and 13 bases lay between the germline ends. Here the CDR3 reads CASSYSNGGLETQYF. CDR3 bases: TGTGCCAGCAGTTACTCGAACGGGGGCTTGGAGACCCAGTACTTC.

The V and J genes are TRBV7-9 and TRBJ2-1, with 8 bases aligning to TRBD2. The ends lost 5 bases at V and 13 bases at J; junction bases unmatched: 7. This CDR3 spans 12 amino acids. CDR1 and CDR2 (germline): SEHNR, FQNEAQ (reference sequence). Here the CDR3 reads CASSLSGGSQFF. CDR3 bases: TGTGCCAGCAGCCTAAGCGGGGGATCTCAGTTCTTC. The variable domain in full, with the rest retrieved from reference TRBV7-9 and TRBJ2-1, is DTGVSQNPRHKITKRGQNVTFRCDPISEHNRLYWYRQTLGQGPEFLTYFQNEAQLEKSRLLSDRFSAERPKGSFSTLEIQRTEQGDSAMYLCASSLSGGSQFFGPGTRLTVL.

The chain employs TRBV11-2 and TRBJ2-1; TRBD2 aligns across 9 bases. The length of the CDR3 is 12 residues. Germline values: CDR1 SGHAT, CDR2 FQNNGV. With V trimmed by 1 base and J by 16 bases, 5 bases remained unmatched. The CDR3 coding sequence is TGTGCCAGCAGCTTAGCGGGACTAGCCGTATTCTTC. Its translation is CASSLAGLAVFF.

V usage is TRBV28 and J usage is TRBJ2-3; 9 nucleotides agree with TRBD2. The CDR3 consists of 16 residues. CDR1 and CDR2 from the germline V gene are MDHEN and SYDVKM. V shed 0 bases, J shed 2 bases, and the junction held 3 bases outside the gene matches. The CDR3 DNA reads as TGTGCCAGCAGTTTATGGGCTAGCGGGAACACAGATACGCAGTATTTT. Protein product: CASSLWASGNTDTQYF.

This chain joins TRBV7-3 and TRBJ1-1; D might be TRBD1 (6 bases). V was pared by 5 bases and J by 10 bases, with 17 bases between. CDR1 is SGHTA and CDR2 is FQGTGA in the germline V gene. The CDR3 totals 13 residues. CDR3 DNA: TGTGCCAGCAGCCAAGCAGGGGACGGTGGAGCTTTCTTT. It is translated as CASSQAGDGGAFF.

This chain joins TRBV5-4 and TRBJ1-2; no clear D. CDR3 length: 15 amino acids. V was trimmed by 0 bases and J by 0 bases, leaving 9 bases between them. Germline lookup yields CDR1 SGHNT and CDR2 YYREEE (reference sequence). The CDR3 spells CASSLGLSTNYGYTF. CDR3 DNA: TGTGCCAGCAGCTTGGGTCTTTCGACTAACTATGGCTACACCTTC.

The chain combines TRBV7-3 with TRBJ1-2, with D perhaps matching TRBD1 (5 bases). Looked up from germline, CDR1 is SGHTA and CDR2 is FQGTGA. Trimming removed 5 bases from V and 4 bases from J, with 17 bases in between. The length of the CDR3 is 15 residues. CDR3 bases: TGTGCCAGCAGCCCGCAGGGAACGACTGTCTATGGCTACACCTTC. Amino acids: CASSPQGTTVYGYTF.

The CDR3 loop is CASRPGQGGMAYEQYF. The CDR3 coding sequence is TGTGCCAGCAGACCTGGACAGGGGGGGATGGCCTACGAGCAGTACTTC. The chain couples TRBV27 to TRBJ2-7; 10 bases are a match to TRBD1. This CDR3 comprises 16 residues. Germline CDR1 MNHEY, CDR2 SMNVEV (reference sequence). Trimming at V came to 6 bases and at J to 2 bases, leaving 10 bases not matched to a gene.

This chain links TRBV5-1 with TRBJ2-1; 13 bases align to TRBD2. Germline assignment: CDR1 SGHRS and CDR2 YFSETQ. V lost 7 bases, J lost 1 base, and 5 bases stayed unmatched. The CDR3 extends over 16 amino acids. CDR3 amino acids: CASGGLAGESYNEQFF. In DNA form, the CDR3 reads TGCGCCAGCGGTGGACTAGCGGGAGAGTCCTACAATGAGCAGTTCTTC.

This chain joins TRBV19 and TRBJ2-1; 10 nucleotides match TRBD2. The V gene's germline CDR1 is LNHDA and CDR2 SQIVND (reference sequence). The trim removed 6 bases at V and 9 bases at J, leaving 14 bases unmatched. The CDR3 loop spans 16 amino acids. CDR3 sequence: CASRSSGSGTIAEQFF. The CDR3 DNA is TGTGCCAGTAGGTCTAGCGGGAGTGGGACAATCGCTGAGCAGTTCTTC.

V is TRBV5-1 and J is TRBJ2-6; TRBD1 might be the D (5 bases). V was cut by 4 bases and J by 0 bases, with 8 bases left in between. This CDR3 spans 15 amino acids. The germline V gene encodes CDR1 SGHRS and CDR2 YFSETQ. The CDR3 sequence is CASSTTVSGANVLTF. As DNA, the CDR3 is TGCGCCAGCAGCACGACAGTCTCTGGGGCCAACGTCCTGACTTTC.

This clone was picked up many times. The V gene is TRBV4-1, the J gene TRBJ2-2, with 9 bases fitting TRBD1. CDR1 and CDR2 (germline): MGHRA, YSYEKL. V gave up 4 bases and J gave up 5 bases; unmatched junction bases: 8. The CDR3 runs to 16 residues. CDR3 protein: CASSPRLGQGTGELFF. For the CDR3, the DNA is TGCGCCAGCAGCCCCCGGCTGGGACAGGGTACCGGGGAGCTGTTTTTT.

This clone was observed once. The J gene is TRBJ2-7, the V gene TRBV19, with a tentative D call TRBD1 (5 bases). Germline-derived CDR1 and CDR2 are LNHDA and SQIVND (reference sequence). The CDR3 runs 14 residues. V lost 4 bases and J lost 4, with 14 bases in between. CDR3 DNA sequence: TGTGCCAGTAGTAGTAGACAGATGCCTTACGAGCAGTACTTC. This codes for CASSSRQMPYEQYF.

The rearrangement uses TRBV6-6 and TRBJ1-1; D unclear. There are 15 residues in the CDR3. Trimming cost V 4 bases and J 0 bases, with 12 bases left between them. The germline gives CDR1 MNHNY, CDR2 SVGAGI (reference sequence). In DNA form, the CDR3 reads TGTGCCAGCAGTTTCCTTTCACCCCTGAACACTGAAGCTTTCTTT. Amino acid sequence: CASSFLSPLNTEAFF.

The CDR3 here is CASSAQGNYGYTF. The CDR3, as DNA: TGTGCCAGCAGCGCCCAGGGTAACTATGGCTACACCTTC. V usage is TRBV7-9 and J usage is TRBJ1-2; D is perhaps TRBD1 (5 bases). Deletions cut 5 bases from V and 1 base from J, with 8 bases between. Per the germline V gene, CDR1 is SEHNR and CDR2 is FQNEAQ (reference sequence). CDR3 length equals 13 residues.

V and J are TRBV2 and TRBJ1-5; possibly TRBD1 for D (5 bases). Germline CDR1 SNHLY, CDR2 FYNNEI. This CDR3 contains 14 residues. V was cut by 7 bases and J by 5 bases, with 15 bases left in between. The CDR3 bases are TGTGCCAGCACGGGGGGTAGGGAGCATCAGCCCCAGCATTTT. Protein: CASTGGREHQPQHF.

Comment on this clone: The same CDR3 also results from other DNA sequences found in this sample. The chain links TRBV18 to TRBJ1-2, with TRBD1 as a possible D gene (6 bases). The CDR3 sequence is 13 residues long. Germline CDR1 reads KGHSH; CDR2 reads LQKENI. V was pared by 6 bases and J by 1 base, with 9 bases between. CDR3 bases: TGTGCCAGCTCCCCGGACAGTAACTATGGCTACACCTTC. This translates into CASSPDSNYGYTF.

The V gene is TRBV6-6, the J gene TRBJ2-2; D is uncertain. CDR1 MNHNY and CDR2 SVGAGI come from the germline V gene (reference sequence). This CDR3 spans 13 amino acids. Trimming shortened V by 2 bases and J by 8 bases, and 9 bases separated the two germline ends. The CDR3 spells CASSYPDPGELFF. The CDR3 nucleotides are TGTGCCAGCAGTTACCCCGATCCAGGGGAGCTGTTTTTT.

The rearrangement joins TRBV11-2 to TRBJ1-2, with D perhaps TRBD1 (5 bases). The CDR3 sequence is 12 residues long. V was pared by 4 bases and J by 4 bases, with 7 bases between. CDR1 SGHAT and CDR2 FQNNGV come from the germline V gene. The CDR3, as DNA: TGTGCCAGCAGCTCGGGGGGCTATGGCTACACCTTC. Protein sequence: CASSSGGYGYTF.

This chain connects TRBV27 to TRBJ2-2; D unclear. CDR3 length: 16 residues. V lost 2 bases and J lost 4, with 14 bases in between. CDR1 and CDR2 (germline): MNHEY, SMNVEV (reference sequence). The CDR3 DNA reads TGTGCCAGCAGTTTAAGGTCCCAGGAACTCACCGGGGAGCTGTTTTTT. Amino acid sequence: CASSLRSQELTGELFF.

The chain has TRBV6-1 and TRBJ2-3; TRBD1 agrees at 7 bases. Germline V gene lookup returns CDR1 MNHNS and CDR2 SASEGT. This CDR3 has 15 residues. The trim removed 7 bases at V and 2 bases at J, leaving 9 bases unmatched. In DNA, the CDR3 is TGTGCCAGCACTGTCCCAGGGGGAATCACAGATACGCAGTATTTT. It translates to CASTVPGGITDTQYF.

CDR3 coding DNA: TGTGCCAGCAGCTTAGAATACGGGGACACCGGGGAGCTGTTTTTT. Translation: CASSLEYGDTGELFF. The J gene is TRBJ2-2, the V gene TRBV7-6, with a possible D match to TRBD2 (5 bases). The germline V gene has CDR1 SGHVS and CDR2 FNYEAQ. Deletions cut 1 base from V and 3 bases from J, with 9 bases between. This CDR3 spans 15 amino acids.

This sequence joins TRBV14 and TRBJ2-2; perhaps TRBD2 as D (5 bases). The germline CDR1 and CDR2 sequences are SGHDN and FVKESK. With 3 bases removed from V and 3 bases from J, the gap between germline ends came to 5 bases. This CDR3 comprises 13 residues. CDR3 protein: CASSQDYTGELFF. DNA for the CDR3: TGTGCCAGCAGCCAGGACTACACCGGGGAGCTGTTTTTT.

This clone was observed once. J is TRBJ1-1 and V is TRBV5-4; 11 nucleotides align to TRBD1. V trimming: 4 bases; J trimming: 1 base; junction bases outside the gene matches: 6. CDR1 and CDR2 (germline): SGHNT, YYREEE (reference sequence). The CDR3 is made up of 16 amino acids. Here the CDR3 DNA reads TGTGCCAGCAGCCGGGACAGGGGGTTGGGGAACACTGAAGCTTTCTTT. Translation: CASSRDRGLGNTEAFF.

The V call is TRBV7-3, the J call TRBJ2-2; 8 bases are shared with TRBD2. This CDR3 comprises 15 residues. CDR1 and CDR2 from the germline V gene are SGHTA and FQGTGA. V lost 3 bases and J lost 6; bases outside the gene matches: 6. CDR3 nucleotide sequence: TGTGCCAGCAGCTTCACGGGGGGGCCTCCCGGGGAGCTGTTTTTT. This encodes CASSFTGGPPGELFF. Filled out from reference TRBV7-3 and TRBJ2-2, the complete variable domain reads GAGVSQTPSNKVTEKGKYVELRCDPISGHTALYWYRQSLGQGPEFLIYFQGTGAADDSGLPNDRFFAVRPEGSVSTLKIQRTERGDSAVYLCASSFTGGPPGELFFGEGSRLTVL.

This clone was seen a single time. J is TRBJ2-1 and V is TRBV5-1; D is ambiguous. The germline CDR1 and CDR2 sequences are SGHRS and YFSETQ. Trimming shortened V by 7 bases and J by 5 bases, and 7 bases separated the two germline ends. CDR3 length: 11 residues. In nucleotides, the CDR3 is TGCGCCAGCGGACGGAACAATGAGCAGTTCTTC. Translation: CASGRNNEQFF.